A single sample is the source of the 23 T cell receptor beta chains below, sequenced in a study of OX40 agonist ivuxolimab in advanced cancers. Sequenced by immunoSEQ multiplex PCR; TCRdb stores in-frame clones only, minus some. The table has tens of thousands of clones, 65% to 90% seen once. Sequences were derived from CD4+ or CD8+ T cells sorted from blood, sampled in a trial of the OX40 agonist ivuxolimab. These receptor sequences come from an adult with an advanced solid tumor such as melanoma, head and neck, liver or kidney cancer.

The gene calls are TRBV5-1 and TRBJ2-3; 8 positions agree with TRBD1. The CDR3 extends over 16 amino acids. Looked up from germline, CDR1 is SGHRS and CDR2 is YFSETQ. Trimming cost V 0 bases and J 1 base; bases outside gene matches: 4. The DNA for the CDR3 is TGCGCCAGCAGCTTGGAGGCAGGGGGCCGCACAGATACGCAGTATTTT. As protein: CASSLEAGGRTDTQYF.

The chain couples TRBV27 to TRBJ2-3; 10 positions match TRBD2. CDR3 length: 17 residues. Germline V gives CDR1 MNHEY, CDR2 SMNVEV (reference sequence). V was clipped by 3 bases and J by 0 bases; unmatched bases: 6. The CDR3 loop reads CASSFSSSGRSTDTQYF. The CDR3 DNA sequence: TGTGCCAGCAGTTTCTCTTCTAGCGGGAGAAGCACAGATACGCAGTATTTT.

This chain joins TRBV30 and TRBJ1-1; D remains ambiguous. V was clipped by 0 bases and J by 8 bases, with 13 bases between them. Germline CDR1 reads GTSNPN; CDR2 reads SVGIG (reference sequence). The CDR3 consists of 13 residues. Written as DNA, the CDR3 is TGTGCCTGGAGTGTAGTGGCTACTAGGGAAGCTTTCTTT. It yields the protein CAWSVVATREAFF.

DNA of the CDR3: TGTGCCAGCAGTAAACAGGGAGGGACTGAAGCTTTCTTT. Translation gives CASSKQGGTEAFF. This chain connects TRBV11-3 to TRBJ1-1, with D possibly TRBD1 on 6 matching bases. Trimming shortened V by 6 bases and J by 5 bases, and 13 bases separated the two germline ends. From germline, CDR1 is SGHNT and CDR2 YENEEA. This CDR3 contains 13 residues.

The gene calls are TRBV14 and TRBJ2-1; D is unresolved. The CDR3 consists of 13 residues. The germline CDR1 and CDR2 sequences are SGHDN and FVKESK. Deletions cut 1 base from V and 5 bases from J, with 6 bases between. The CDR3 DNA reads TGTGCCAGCAGCCAAGTGATAAACAATGAGCAGTTCTTC. It is translated as CASSQVINNEQFF. The whole variable domain, filled in from reference TRBV14 and TRBJ2-1, reads EAGVTQFPSHSVIEKGQTVTLRCDPISGHDNLYWYRRVMGKEIKFLLHFVKESKQDESGMPNNRFLAERTGGTYSTLKVQPAELEDSGVYFCASSQVINNEQFFGPGTRLTVL.

The chain is built from TRBV6-4 and TRBJ2-2, with D possibly TRBD2 on 6 matching bases. The CDR3 covers 16 residues. Looked up from germline, CDR1 is MRHNA and CDR2 is SNTAGT. Trimming pared 4 bases from V and 6 bases from J, leaving 18 bases between. The DNA for the CDR3 is TGTGCCAGCAGTGCCCTCTCGGGACTCCCTTCCGGGGAGCTGTTTTTT. As protein: CASSALSGLPSGELFF.

This chain uses TRBV15 with TRBJ2-5, with D perhaps given as TRBD1 or TRBD2 (5 bases each). Trimming took off 2 bases at V and 1 base at J, with 17 bases between the two ends. This CDR3 contains 17 residues. Germline assignment: CDR1 LNHNV and CDR2 YYDKDF (reference sequence). The CDR3 region is CATSRLLGGGGQETQYF. The CDR3 region has the DNA TGTGCCACCAGCAGACTATTGGGTGGGGGTGGCCAAGAGACCCAGTACTTC. The variable domain in full, with the rest retrieved from reference TRBV15 and TRBJ2-5, is DAMVIQNPRYQVTQFGKPVTLSCSQTLNHNVMYWYQQKSSQAPKLLFHYYDKDFNNEADTPDNFQSRRPNTSFCFLDIRSPGLGDTAMYLCATSRLLGGGGQETQYFGPGTRLLVL.

V is TRBV28 and J is TRBJ1-6; D is possibly TRBD1 (5 bases). The germline V gene encodes CDR1 MDHEN and CDR2 SYDVKM. The CDR3 sequence is 14 residues long. The V and J ends lost 3 bases and 9 bases respectively, with 12 bases between them. CDR3 residues: CASSFQGRGSPLHF. The DNA of the CDR3 is TGTGCCAGCAGTTTCCAGGGAAGAGGTTCACCCCTCCACTTT.

The chain links TRBV30 to TRBJ2-7; possibly TRBD2 for D (5 bases). Per the germline V gene, CDR1 is GTSNPN and CDR2 is SVGIG (reference sequence). This CDR3 is 11 amino acids long. V shed 0 bases and J shed 9 bases, with 9 bases lying between them. The CDR3 DNA reads TGTGCCTGGAGTGTCGAGGCGGGGCAGTACTTC. Translated, it gives CAWSVEAGQYF.

As DNA, the CDR3 is TGTGCCAGCAGCCCGCCGGAGGGGGCCCACACCGGGGAGCTGTTTTTT. This codes for CASSPPEGAHTGELFF. The chain recombines TRBV6-6 with TRBJ2-2; D possibly corresponds to TRBD1 (7 bases). The CDR3 is made up of 16 amino acids. V lost 6 bases, J lost 3 bases, and 17 bases lay in between. Germline V CDR1 and CDR2: MNHNY, SVGAGI (reference sequence).

This clone was found a few times. This chain connects TRBV11-2 to TRBJ2-7; perhaps TRBD2 as D (7 bases). The ends were cut back, 6 bases at V and 4 bases at J, with 16 bases in the middle. CDR1 and CDR2 (germline): SGHAT, FQNNGV. The CDR3 consists of 14 residues. The CDR3 DNA reads TGTGCCAGCAGTCCCTTGAGGGGGGGGTACGAGCAGTACTTC. As protein: CASSPLRGGYEQYF.

This chain uses TRBV6-5 with TRBJ2-5, with 7 positions matching TRBD1. Trimming at V came to 9 bases and at J to 2 bases, leaving 3 bases not matched to a gene. The germline V gene has CDR1 MNHEY and CDR2 SVGAGI. This CDR3 has 12 amino acids. The CDR3 spells CASRTGQETQYF. In DNA form, the CDR3 reads TGTGCCAGTCGGACAGGACAAGAGACCCAGTACTTC.

Notes on this clone: The identical CDR3 is also encoded by other nucleotide sequences in the sample. The V gene is TRBV13, the J gene TRBJ2-3; no definite D call. The V end was cut by 1 base, the J end by 6 bases, with 8 bases between. The CDR3 totals 13 residues. CDR1 and CDR2 (germline): PRHDT, FYEKMQ (reference sequence). DNA of the CDR3: TGTGCCAGCAGCTTAGCGGGCGTGGATACGCAGTATTTT. This encodes CASSLAGVDTQYF.

The chain joins TRBV28 to TRBJ2-7; D may be TRBD2 (5 bases). CDR1 is MDHEN and CDR2 is SYDVKM in the germline V gene. This CDR3 is built from 14 residues. V dropped 2 bases and J dropped 2 bases, with 10 bases sitting between them. The CDR3 spells CASSLVGSPYEQYF. The CDR3 nucleotides read TGTGCCAGCAGTTTAGTTGGGAGTCCCTACGAGCAGTACTTC.

The chain employs TRBV6-4 and TRBJ1-5; perhaps TRBD1 as D (6 bases). This CDR3 comprises 17 residues. V gave up 11 bases and J gave up 0 bases, with 23 bases separating them. Germline V CDR1 and CDR2: MRHNA, SNTAGT. The CDR3 DNA sequence: TGTGCCGGAAAAAGACAGCCTCAGGGGTATAGCAATCAGCCCCAGCATTTT. Its translation is CAGKRQPQGYSNQPQHF.

The CDR3 bases are TGTGCCAGCAGCCAAGGGACAGGGGGGAACTATGGCTACACCTTC. It translates to CASSQGTGGNYGYTF. The V and J genes are TRBV5-5 and TRBJ1-2; TRBD1 agrees at 11 bases. Germline loops: CDR1 SGHKS, CDR2 YYEKEE (reference sequence). This CDR3 is 15 amino acids long. V lost 4 bases, J lost 2 bases, and 4 bases stayed unmatched.

The rearrangement joins TRBV5-6 to TRBJ2-5; TRBD2 might be the D (7 bases). The V gene's germline CDR1 is SGHDT and CDR2 YYEEEE. V was shortened by 4 bases and J by 5 bases, with 21 bases between the two germline ends. This CDR3 contains 16 residues. The DNA for the CDR3 is TGTGCCAGCAGCCCCCTCCGGGGGGCCTCCACGGAGACCCAGTACTTC. This codes for CASSPLRGASTETQYF.

This chain links TRBV19 with TRBJ2-1; 12 positions match TRBD2. Germline V lookup: CDR1 LNHDA, CDR2 SQIVND (reference sequence). CDR3 length equals 14 residues. With V trimmed by 7 bases and J by 15 bases, 13 bases remained unmatched. CDR3 in DNA: TGTGCCAGTATCGAAGGGGGACTAGCGGGCCAGCGGTTCTTC. Encoded protein: CASIEGGLAGQRFF.

The J gene is TRBJ1-2, the V gene TRBV27; D is ambiguous. Trimming took 6 bases from V and 4 from J, leaving 12 bases between them. The CDR3 consists of 13 residues. Germline CDR1 MNHEY, CDR2 SMNVEV (reference sequence). CDR3 DNA sequence: TGTGCCAGCAGCTCTACGCGGGGCTATGGCTACACCTTC. This gives the protein CASSSTRGYGYTF.

The chain uses TRBV18 and TRBJ1-1; no reliable D call. The CDR3 sequence is 14 residues long. The V gene's germline CDR1 is KGHSH and CDR2 LQKENI. Trimming left V 3 bases short and J 3 bases short, with 11 bases between. CDR3 in DNA: TGTGCCAGCTCACCTTCTGGGAGGTACACTGAAGCTTTCTTT. The encoded protein is CASSPSGRYTEAFF.

This clone has only one observation. The chain couples TRBV9 to TRBJ2-7, with D perhaps assigned TRBD1 or TRBD2 (5 bases each). The CDR3 contains 14 residues. CDR1 SGDLS and CDR2 YYNGEE come from the germline V gene. V lost 2 bases to trimming and J lost 0 bases, with 9 bases between them. The CDR3 DNA follows: TGTGCCAGCAGCGTTGGGACGGTCTCCTACGAGCAGTACTTC. Translating gives CASSVGTVSYEQYF.

In DNA form, the CDR3 reads TGTGCCAGCAGCTTAGTTGGGCAGGGCGAGAGCTATGGCTACACCTTC. The encoded protein is CASSLVGQGESYGYTF. The chain couples TRBV7-2 to TRBJ1-2; the D gene is possibly TRBD1 (5 bases). The CDR3 is 16 residues long. Trimming shortened V by 1 base and J by 4 bases, and 16 bases separated the two germline ends. Germline CDR1 SGHTA, CDR2 FQGNSA.

The CDR3: CASSGGYSMDTQYF. CDR3 DNA: TGTGCCAGCAGTGGAGGGTATTCTATGGATACGCAGTATTTT. The chain combines TRBV27 with TRBJ2-3; possibly TRBD2 for D (6 bases). The CDR3 is made up of 14 amino acids. Germline V gives CDR1 MNHEY, CDR2 SMNVEV (reference sequence). V lost 5 bases to trimming and J lost 6 bases, with 15 bases between them.